The 26 T cell receptor beta chains given below trace back to one sample, sequenced in a study of CD8+CD57+ T cells in acquired aplastic anemia. Profiling of TCR beta VDJ combinations and CDR3 sequences used genomic DNA as template. Each CDR3 protein gets one entry after TCRdb re-called the reads with MiXCR. This table has around 190,000 distinct CDR3 sequences, around 59% appearing once. Specimen: sorted CD4+, CD8+, or CD8+CD57+ T cells (not recorded which) from PBMCs. Every receptor here comes from a human donor in good health, serving as a control.

This clonotype was observed at least ten times. The chain recombines TRBV2 with TRBJ1-4, with TRBD1 matching over 9 bases. The CDR3 runs to 14 residues. Germline V gives CDR1 SNHLY, CDR2 FYNNEI. With V trimmed by 6 bases and J by 5 bases, 4 bases remained unmatched. This CDR3 is CASSGGQGNEKLFF. The CDR3 coding sequence is TGTGCCAGCAGCGGAGGACAGGGGAATGAAAAACTGTTTTTT.

The gene calls are TRBV20-1 and TRBJ2-7; 13 nucleotides align to TRBD2. The CDR3 length is 16 residues. V was pared by 3 bases and J by 0 bases, with 5 bases of the junction left unmatched. Per germline, CDR1 DFQATT and CDR2 SNEGSKA (reference sequence). The CDR3 DNA reads as TGCAGTGCTAGTCGTACTAGCGGGGGGGTCTCCTACGAGCAGTACTTC. Its translation: CSASRTSGGVSYEQYF.

The gene calls are TRBV7-8 and TRBJ2-5; D is possibly TRBD1 (6 bases). The V and J ends lost 2 bases and 7 bases respectively, with 14 bases between them. The CDR3 is made up of 14 amino acids. Per the germline V gene, CDR1 is SGHVS and CDR2 is FQNEAQ. The CDR3 reads CASSLRDIRATQYF. The CDR3, as DNA: TGTGCCAGCAGCTTAAGGGACATTAGGGCGACCCAGTACTTC.

This rearrangement joins TRBV4-3 to TRBJ2-1, with D unclear. Germline CDR1 LGHNA, CDR2 YSLEER. This CDR3 contains 12 residues. V gave up 1 base and J gave up 4 bases, with 2 bases separating them. This CDR3 is CASSQGYNEQFF. In DNA form, the CDR3 reads TGCGCCAGCAGCCAAGGATACAATGAGCAGTTCTTC.

Many counts were recorded for this clonotype. The V call is TRBV5-1, the J call TRBJ2-2, with 11 bases identical to TRBD1. Trimming took 6 bases from V and 2 from J; bases not matched to a gene: 12. In germline, CDR1 is SGHRS, CDR2 YFSETQ. The CDR3 totals 18 residues. CDR3 protein: CASISGQGAISNTGELFF. DNA of the CDR3: TGCGCCAGCATATCTGGACAGGGGGCGATTAGTAACACCGGGGAGCTGTTTTTT.

This clonotype was counted between two and nine times. V and J are TRBV7-2 and TRBJ2-3; 9 bases line up with TRBD2. The CDR3 consists of 15 residues. Unmatched junction bases numbered 3, after V lost 1 base and J lost 4 bases. CDR1 is SGHTA, CDR2 FQGNSA, per germline. CDR3 region: CASSLEAGGPDTQYF. The CDR3 DNA reads as TGTGCCAGCAGCTTAGAGGCGGGGGGGCCAGATACGCAGTATTTT.

This clonotype was detected only a few times. The J gene is TRBJ1-2, the V gene TRBV2; a possible D gene is TRBD1 (5 bases). This CDR3 is built from 13 residues. Per the germline V gene, CDR1 is SNHLY and CDR2 is FYNNEI. V gave up 8 bases and J gave up 4 bases, with 14 bases separating them. This CDR3 reads CASLGRDAYGYTF. In nucleotides, the CDR3 is TGTGCCAGCCTGGGACGAGATGCCTATGGCTACACCTTC.

The chain uses TRBV10-3 and TRBJ2-7; weak D call: TRBD2 (6 bases). The CDR3 covers 13 residues. V lost 6 bases and J lost 3, with 12 bases in between. Germline V lookup: CDR1 ENHRY, CDR2 SYGVKD. Here the CDR3 DNA reads TGTGCCATCAGAATATCGGGGGTCTACGAGCAGTACTTC. Protein product: CAIRISGVYEQYF.

The chain employs TRBV5-1 and TRBJ1-2; tentative D call: TRBD1 (5 bases). Germline CDR1 and CDR2: SGHRS and YFSETQ. The V and J ends lost 4 bases and 8 bases respectively, with 15 bases between them. The length of the CDR3 is 13 residues. The CDR3 protein is CASSTDRPGGYTF. In DNA, the CDR3 is TGCGCCAGCAGCACCGACCGCCCAGGGGGCTACACCTTC.

This clonotype was seen only a few times. V is TRBV9 and J is TRBJ1-3; D is perhaps TRBD1 (6 bases). The CDR3 spans 15 residues. V was pared by 0 bases and J by 2 bases, with 9 bases between. Germline CDR1 is SGDLS and CDR2 is YYNGEE. The CDR3 loop reads CASSVEGGAGNTIYF. CDR3 nucleotides: TGTGCCAGCAGCGTAGAAGGGGGGGCTGGAAACACCATATATTTT.

This rearrangement joins TRBV6-5 to TRBJ2-7, with 8 positions matching TRBD1. Germline trimming cut 6 bases from V and 5 bases from J; bases unmatched to any gene: 6. The germline gives CDR1 MNHEY, CDR2 SVGAGI. The CDR3 totals 13 residues. The DNA for the CDR3 is TGTGCCAGCAGGAGGGACAGGATTCACGAGCAGTACTTC. It codes for CASRRDRIHEQYF.

This clonotype was recorded many times. The genes are TRBV20-1 and TRBJ2-3; 13 positions match TRBD2. Germline CDR1 and CDR2: DFQATT and SNEGSKA (reference sequence). This CDR3 comprises 15 residues. V shed 5 bases, J shed 5 bases, and the junction held 7 bases outside the gene matches. The CDR3 spells CSALLAGGPGDTQYF. CDR3 bases: TGCAGTGCTTTACTAGCGGGGGGGCCGGGAGATACGCAGTATTTT.

This rearrangement joins TRBV30 to TRBJ1-5, with 7 bases fitting TRBD1. The germline gives CDR1 GTSNPN, CDR2 SVGIG (reference sequence). The CDR3 loop spans 14 amino acids. Trimming removed 0 bases from V and 3 bases from J; junction bases left unmatched: 2. The CDR3 loop is CAWSVQGYNQPQHF. CDR3 coding DNA: TGTGCCTGGAGTGTACAGGGGTACAATCAGCCCCAGCATTTT.

This chain uses TRBV6-1 with TRBJ2-3; the D gene is possibly TRBD1 (5 bases). The CDR3 runs to 14 residues. With 6 bases removed from V and 2 bases from J, the gap between germline ends came to 12 bases. CDR1 is MNHNS, CDR2 SASEGT, per germline. CDR3 bases: TGTGCCAGCAGATACCAGGGATACACAGATACGCAGTATTTT. Residues: CASRYQGYTDTQYF.

This clonotype was picked up many times. This chain links TRBV7-8 with TRBJ2-7, with 7 bases aligning to TRBD1. CDR3 length: 14 residues. Germline loops: CDR1 SGHVS, CDR2 FQNEAQ. V lost 4 bases, J lost 1 base, and 4 bases stayed unmatched. The CDR3 protein is CASSSGTVSYEQYF. The DNA of the CDR3 is TGTGCCAGCAGCTCTGGGACAGTTTCCTACGAGCAGTACTTC.

This chain connects TRBV5-1 to TRBJ1-2; D may be TRBD1 (5 bases). Trimming cost V 6 bases and J 4 bases, with 16 bases left between them. In germline, CDR1 is SGHRS, CDR2 YFSETQ. This CDR3 is built from 14 residues. The DNA for the CDR3 is TGCGCCAGCACGCCCCCGGGGGACGCCTATGGCTACACCTTC. This encodes CASTPPGDAYGYTF.

Comments on this clonotype: The junction differs from germline at one of its ends, possibly a read error. The gene calls are TRBV6-5 and TRBJ2-1; 14 nucleotides match TRBD2. The CDR3 sequence is 15 residues long. Germline V gene lookup returns CDR1 MNHEY and CDR2 SVGAGI. As DNA, the CDR3 is TGTGCCAGCACCCGACTAGCGGGGGGGTACAATGAGCGGTTCTTC. This translates into CASTRLAGGYNERFF.

This clonotype was recorded many times. This chain uses TRBV5-5 with TRBJ2-7; 7 bases align to TRBD1. Germline V gives CDR1 SGHKS, CDR2 YYEKEE (reference sequence). This CDR3 is built from 19 residues. J gave up 0 bases and V 2 bases, and 17 bases lay outside the gene matches. The CDR3 nucleotides read TGTGCCAGCAGCTTTCCCGTCACAGGGGTAAGGATCACCTCCTACGAGCAGTACTTC. This gives the protein CASSFPVTGVRITSYEQYF.

A note on this clonotype: In this CDR3 the conserved last residue, phenylalanine or tryptophan, is missing, so a read error is likely. The chain employs TRBV19 and TRBJ1-5; 10 bases fit TRBD1. The J segment lost 7 bases and the V segment lost 1 base, leaving 7 bases of the junction unmatched. The CDR3 covers 16 residues. Germline V gene data show CDR1 as LNHDA and CDR2 as SQIVND (reference sequence). In DNA, the CDR3 is TGTGCCAGTAGTATAGCCGGGACAGGGGCGGGGCAGCCCCAGCATCTT. Protein product: CASSIAGTGAGQPQHL.

The chain links TRBV29-1 to TRBJ2-3; the D is unclear. This CDR3 region has 13 residues. Trimming cost V 7 bases and J 6 bases, with 17 bases left between them. Germline CDR1 reads SQVTM; CDR2 reads ANQGSEA. As DNA, the CDR3 is TGCAGCGCAGAAGACTCCCTCCGCGATACGCAGTATTTT. Residues: CSAEDSLRDTQYF.

In this sample, this clonotype turned up a few times. The chain links TRBV4-3 to TRBJ1-1; the D gene is possibly TRBD1 (5 bases). This CDR3 region has 16 residues. The germline V gene encodes CDR1 LGHNA and CDR2 YSLEER. V shed 5 bases and J shed 1 base, with 17 bases lying between them. The CDR3 sequence is CASSYFGDSPNTEAFF. The CDR3, as DNA: TGCGCCAGCAGCTACTTCGGAGACAGTCCGAACACTGAAGCTTTCTTT.

This clonotype was seen repeatedly, ten times or more. The chain carries TRBV19 and TRBJ2-5; 8 nucleotides line up with TRBD1. V lost 5 bases to trimming and J lost 5 bases; unmatched junction nucleotides: 1. This CDR3 comprises 12 residues. CDR1 and CDR2 (germline): LNHDA, SQIVND (reference sequence). The CDR3 loop reads CASSGDRETQYF. Written as DNA, the CDR3 is TGTGCCAGTAGTGGGGACAGGGAGACCCAGTACTTC.

The rearrangement links TRBV7-8 to TRBJ1-6; the match to TRBD1 covers 9 bases. This CDR3 comprises 19 residues. The V segment lost 2 bases and the J segment 9 bases; nucleotides outside the gene matches: 17. The germline CDR1 and CDR2 sequences are SGHVS and FQNEAQ. The CDR3 nucleotides read TGTGCCAGCAGCTTAAGGGCGGGACAGGGCCTGTTGGGGCGTTCACCCCTCCACTTT. Its protein product is CASSLRAGQGLLGRSPLHF. Variable domain in full (rest from reference TRBV7-8 and TRBJ1-6): GAGVSQSPRYKVAKRGQDVALRCDPISGHVSLFWYQQALGQGPEFLTYFQNEAQLDKSGLPSDRFFAERPEGSVSTLKIQRTQQEDSAVYLCASSLRAGQGLLGRSPLHFGNGTRLTVT.

This clonotype came up a few times. The J gene is TRBJ1-2, the V gene TRBV29-1; D unclear. Germline lookup yields CDR1 SQVTM and CDR2 ANQGSEA. The germline V and J ends were trimmed by 2 bases and 5 bases, with 18 bases remaining between them. The CDR3 loop spans 15 amino acids. CDR3 bases: TGCAGCGTTGAATCGTTGGAGGGCCTAACATATGGCTACACCTTC. This translates into CSVESLEGLTYGYTF.

Many counts were recorded for this clonotype. J is TRBJ1-5 and V is TRBV20-1; a weak D match, TRBD1 (5 bases). This CDR3 comprises 16 residues. Trimming removed 3 bases at V and 1 base at J, with 16 bases between. Germline lookup yields CDR1 DFQATT and CDR2 SNEGSKA (reference sequence). The chain's CDR3 is CSASLVREWSNQPQHF. Written as DNA, the CDR3 is TGCAGTGCTAGTTTGGTCAGGGAGTGGAGCAATCAGCCCCAGCATTTT.

The V call is TRBV10-1, the J call TRBJ1-5, with 9 bases lining up with TRBD1. V lost 4 bases and J lost 11; bases outside the gene matches: 12. The germline V gene encodes CDR1 WNHNN and CDR2 SYGVQD (reference sequence). The CDR3 length is 15 residues. The chain's CDR3 is CASSGCTGGWETQHF. CDR3 DNA sequence: TGCGCCAGCAGTGGTTGCACAGGGGGCTGGGAGACCCAGCATTTT.